Below, 27 T cell receptor beta chains from the same sample are listed, as sequenced in a study of blood T cell repertoires in COVID-19. The assay was immunoSEQ multiplex PCR, and TCRdb's table has in-frame clones only and misses some. This repertoire shows around 84,000 clones, 65% to 85% found once; its top ten account for about 42%. Sequencing was carried out using peripheral blood. The origin of the receptors is a man of 80 years or more with active or convalescent COVID-19.

V and J are TRBV11-2 and TRBJ2-2; 8 positions match TRBD2. The CDR3 length is 14 residues. V lost 5 bases and J lost 6; bases outside the gene matches: 5. Germline loops: CDR1 SGHAT, CDR2 FQNNGV. CDR3 sequence: CASSLTGGAGELFF. The CDR3 DNA sequence: TGTGCCAGCAGCCTCACGGGAGGGGCCGGGGAGCTGTTTTTT. Using reference TRBV11-2 and TRBJ2-2 for the parts outside the CDR3, the full variable domain is EAGVAQSPRYKIIEKRQSVAFWCNPISGHATLYWYQQILGQGPKLLIQFQNNGVVDDSQLPKDRFSAERLKGVDSTLKIQPAKLEDSAVYLCASSLTGGAGELFFGEGSRLTVL.

The genes are TRBV19 and TRBJ1-1; D might be TRBD1 (6 bases). V was pared by 3 bases and J by 6 bases, with 14 bases between. This CDR3 is 14 amino acids long. The V gene's germline CDR1 is LNHDA and CDR2 SQIVND (reference sequence). The CDR3 sequence: CASSMGQGPPEAFF. The DNA of the CDR3 is TGTGCCAGTAGTATGGGTCAGGGGCCCCCTGAAGCTTTCTTT.

The chain employs TRBV30 and TRBJ1-6; 9 bases are shared with TRBD1. Germline V gene sequence: CDR1 GTSNPN, CDR2 SVGIG (reference sequence). The CDR3 is 14 amino acids. The ends lost 4 bases at V and 7 bases at J; junction bases unmatched: 5. CDR3 in DNA: TGTGCCTGGAATCGGGACAGGGTGAATTCACCCCTCCACTTT. Protein product: CAWNRDRVNSPLHF.

This clone has a single count. J is TRBJ2-3 and V is TRBV10-3; possibly TRBD1 for D (6 bases). Germline V lookup: CDR1 ENHRY, CDR2 SYGVKD. This CDR3 has 12 residues. V shed 9 bases and J shed 2 bases, with 9 bases lying between them. CDR3 loop: CAIRDNTDTQYF. In DNA form, the CDR3 reads TGTGCCATACGGGACAACACAGATACGCAGTATTTT.

J is TRBJ1-1 and V is TRBV5-5; 7 bases agree with TRBD1. From germline, CDR1 is SGHKS and CDR2 YYEKEE (reference sequence). CDR3 length: 13 residues. The V and J ends lost 4 bases and 3 bases, in that order; junction bases with no gene match: 3. CDR3 sequence reads: CASSATGDTEAFF. The DNA of the CDR3 is TGTGCCAGCAGCGCCACAGGGGACACTGAAGCTTTCTTT.

The rearrangement links TRBV5-1 to TRBJ2-1, with D unclear. V was trimmed by 0 bases and J by 5 bases, leaving 9 bases between them. Germline V CDR1 and CDR2: SGHRS, YFSETQ. This CDR3 region has 14 residues. CDR3 sequence (DNA): TGCGCCAGCAGCTTGGATGGGCTGGACAATGAGCAGTTCTTC. It is translated as CASSLDGLDNEQFF.

The V call is TRBV14, the J call TRBJ2-1; TRBD2 agrees at 8 bases. Germline V lookup: CDR1 SGHDN, CDR2 FVKESK. The CDR3 spans 17 residues. Trimming took 0 bases from V and 12 from J; bases not matched to a gene: 16. This chain's CDR3 is CASSQDVVAAYGGGQFF. CDR3 in DNA: TGTGCCAGCAGCCAAGACGTAGTAGCGGCCTACGGGGGGGGGCAGTTCTTC. Full variable domain (remainder filled in from reference TRBV14 and TRBJ2-1): EAGVTQFPSHSVIEKGQTVTLRCDPISGHDNLYWYRRVMGKEIKFLLHFVKESKQDESGMPNNRFLAERTGGTYSTLKVQPAELEDSGVYFCASSQDVVAAYGGGQFFGPGTRLTVL.

This chain uses TRBV7-2 with TRBJ1-6, with D perhaps matching TRBD1 (6 bases). The length of the CDR3 is 13 residues. V lost 5 bases and J lost 8, with 10 bases in between. Germline V gene lookup returns CDR1 SGHTA and CDR2 FQGNSA. The CDR3 region has the DNA TGTGCCAGCAGCACAGGGACCCATTCACCCCTCCACTTT. Its protein is CASSTGTHSPLHF.

The rearrangement joins TRBV3-1 (or the pseudogene TRBV3-2) to TRBJ1-2; perhaps TRBD1 as D (6 bases). The V end lost 5 bases, the J end lost 9 bases, and 16 bases lay between the germline ends. CDR3 length: 13 amino acids. Germline CDR1 is LGHDT and CDR2 is YNNKEL (reference sequence). The CDR3 bases are TGTGCCAGCAGCGTTACAGGGTCTGGTAGCTACACCTTC. Translation gives CASSVTGSGSYTF.

The rearrangement joins TRBV5-1 to TRBJ1-1; tentatively, D is TRBD1 (6 bases). The CDR3 length is 15 residues. Trimming pared 0 bases from V and 1 base from J, leaving 10 bases between. Germline CDR1 SGHRS, CDR2 YFSETQ. The CDR3 reads CASSLEGVGNTEAFF. The CDR3 nucleotides are TGCGCCAGCAGCTTGGAGGGGGTCGGGAACACTGAAGCTTTCTTT.

The V gene is TRBV11-2, the J gene TRBJ2-5; D perhaps matches TRBD2 (6 bases). CDR1 is SGHAT and CDR2 is FQNNGV in the germline V gene. The CDR3 spans 14 residues. The V end was cut by 2 bases, the J end by 5 bases, with 12 bases between. The chain's CDR3 is CASSLSGGVETQYF. CDR3 coding DNA: TGTGCCAGCAGCTTATCAGGAGGGGTGGAGACCCAGTACTTC. Variable domain in full (rest from reference TRBV11-2 and TRBJ2-5): EAGVAQSPRYKIIEKRQSVAFWCNPISGHATLYWYQQILGQGPKLLIQFQNNGVVDDSQLPKDRFSAERLKGVDSTLKIQPAKLEDSAVYLCASSLSGGVETQYFGPGTRLLVL.

This chain links TRBV19 with TRBJ1-2, with D tentatively TRBD1 (6 bases). V was trimmed by 4 bases and J by 5 bases, leaving 17 bases between them. Germline V gene sequence: CDR1 LNHDA, CDR2 SQIVND (reference sequence). This CDR3 contains 15 residues. The CDR3 sequence: CASSRQRAGAYGYTF. CDR3 in DNA: TGTGCCAGTAGTAGACAGCGTGCGGGGGCGTATGGCTACACCTTC.

This chain joins TRBV7-2 and TRBJ2-5; 9 bases map to TRBD1. CDR3 length: 15 residues. The germline V gene encodes CDR1 SGHTA and CDR2 FQGNSA. V lost 4 bases and J lost 5; bases outside the gene matches: 8. CDR3 amino acids: CASSSPQGAFETQYF. The CDR3 DNA follows: TGTGCCAGCAGCTCCCCACAGGGGGCATTCGAGACCCAGTACTTC.

The CDR3 DNA follows: TGTGCCAGCAATCTACAGGGGCAATCCTACGAGCAGTACTTC. It encodes CASNLQGQSYEQYF. This chain joins TRBV2 and TRBJ2-7, with TRBD1 identical over 7 bases. CDR3 size: 14 residues. The germline CDR1 and CDR2 sequences are SNHLY and FYNNEI. V lost 7 bases to trimming and J lost 1 base; unmatched junction nucleotides: 7.

The genes are TRBV5-1 and TRBJ2-7, with D possibly TRBD1 on 5 matching bases. Germline lookup yields CDR1 SGHRS and CDR2 YFSETQ. CDR3 length: 14 amino acids. Between the trimmed V and J ends, which lost 5 bases and 0 bases, there was a span of 12 bases. CDR3 in amino acids: CASSLQVSSYEQYF. The DNA for the CDR3 is TGCGCCAGCAGTTTACAGGTTAGCTCCTACGAGCAGTACTTC.

This clone is a singleton in its sample. The chain employs TRBV4-1 and TRBJ1-6; 9 nucleotides agree with TRBD1. V gave up 4 bases and J gave up 8 bases; unmatched junction bases: 9. There are 16 residues in the CDR3. Looked up from germline, CDR1 is MGHRA and CDR2 is YSYEKL. CDR3 in DNA: TGCGCCAGCAGCCGAACAGACGGGACAGGGTATTCACCCCTCCACTTT. Amino acid sequence: CASSRTDGTGYSPLHF.

The chain carries TRBV19 and TRBJ1-4; 7 bases are shared with TRBD1. Germline-derived CDR1 and CDR2 are LNHDA and SQIVND (reference sequence). V dropped 7 bases and J dropped 6; count of bases not matched to a gene: 11. The CDR3 consists of 15 residues. CDR3 residues: CASTTGGGPYEKLFF. The CDR3 bases are TGTGCCAGTACCACGGGAGGGGGCCCCTATGAAAAACTGTTTTTT.

This clone was found a few times. CDR3 coding DNA: TGTGCCAGCAAAACCGGGACAGGGAACTATGGCTACACCTTC. This translates into CASKTGTGNYGYTF. The chain couples TRBV7-2 to TRBJ1-2; TRBD1 agrees at 9 bases. There are 14 residues in the CDR3. V lost 7 bases, J lost 2 bases, and 5 bases stayed unmatched. Looked up from germline, CDR1 is SGHTA and CDR2 is FQGNSA.

J is TRBJ1-2 and V is TRBV5-1; D gene unclear. CDR3 length: 14 residues. The V end lost 0 bases, the J end lost 4 bases, and 10 bases lay between the germline ends. The germline V gene encodes CDR1 SGHRS and CDR2 YFSETQ. CDR3 bases: TGCGCCAGCAGCTTGGAGCGGACGGGCTATGGCTACACCTTC. This gives the protein CASSLERTGYGYTF.

The gene calls are TRBV5-1 and TRBJ2-1, with unresolved D. V was clipped by 4 bases and J by 2 bases, with 16 bases between them. The CDR3 spans 16 residues. The germline V gene encodes CDR1 SGHRS and CDR2 YFSETQ. The CDR3 DNA sequence: TGCGCCAGCAGCGTGAACCCTCGAGGTACCTACAATGAGCAGTTCTTC. Translating it yields CASSVNPRGTYNEQFF.

This clone was seen only a few times. The V and J genes are TRBV7-2 and TRBJ1-5; TRBD1 aligns across 7 bases. Unmatched junction bases numbered 4, after V lost 5 bases and J lost 6 bases. CDR3 size: 13 residues. CDR1 is SGHTA and CDR2 is FQGNSA in the germline V gene. CDR3 in amino acids: CASSPQGSQPQHF. In DNA, the CDR3 is TGTGCCAGCAGCCCACAGGGGAGTCAGCCCCAGCATTTT.

The chain uses TRBV7-8 and TRBJ1-6, with TRBD1 as a possible D gene (5 bases). The CDR3 contains 17 residues. Germline V gene sequence: CDR1 SGHVS, CDR2 FQNEAQ. V was pared by 4 bases and J by 7 bases, with 20 bases between. CDR3 sequence reads: CASSWGDARNRNSPLHF. The CDR3 DNA reads as TGTGCCAGCAGCTGGGGGGACGCCCGAAATCGGAATTCACCCCTCCACTTT.

The V gene is TRBV5-4, the J gene TRBJ2-5, with 14 positions matching TRBD2. The V and J ends lost 4 bases and 2 bases, in that order; junction bases with no gene match: 7. There are 17 residues in the CDR3. Germline lookup yields CDR1 SGHNT and CDR2 YYREEE (reference sequence). The CDR3 coding sequence is TGTGCCAGCAGCGCAGGGACTAGCGGGGGACTACAAGAGACCCAGTACTTC. As protein: CASSAGTSGGLQETQYF.

The rearrangement links TRBV2 to TRBJ1-6; 7 bases match TRBD1. V shed 6 bases and J 6 bases; nucleotides not matched to a gene: 5. Germline assignment: CDR1 SNHLY and CDR2 FYNNEI. The CDR3 spans 14 residues. For the CDR3, the DNA is TGTGCCAGCAGCCCGGGACAGACTAATTCACCCCTCCACTTT. Its translation is CASSPGQTNSPLHF.

This rearrangement joins TRBV6-2 or TRBV6-3 to TRBJ2-7; the match to TRBD1 covers 10 bases. V lost 4 bases, J lost 3 bases, and 12 bases stayed unmatched. The germline gives CDR1 MNHEY, CDR2 SVGEGT. The CDR3 sequence is 17 residues long. The CDR3 bases are TGTGCCAGCAGTTTGGTTCCCAGACAGGGGGCGCGCTACGAGCAGTACTTC. It yields the protein CASSLVPRQGARYEQYF.

The chain couples TRBV5-5 to TRBJ2-1, with D possibly matching TRBD1 (5 bases). V was cut by 6 bases and J by 7 bases, with 20 bases left in between. There are 15 residues in the CDR3. Germline CDR1 reads SGHKS; CDR2 reads YYEKEE (reference sequence). The CDR3 region has the DNA TGTGCCAGCATCCAGGGTTCGCAGGCCCAAAATGAGCAGTTCTTC. Encoded protein: CASIQGSQAQNEQFF.

The rearrangement joins TRBV15 to TRBJ1-6; D call uncertain. Looked up from germline, CDR1 is LNHNV and CDR2 is YYDKDF (reference sequence). The CDR3 sequence is 19 residues long. The ends were cut back, 0 bases at V and 9 bases at J, with 24 bases in the middle. The CDR3 here is CATSRDIRRLKGEGSPLHF. CDR3 bases: TGTGCCACCAGCAGAGATATCAGGCGCCTAAAGGGCGAGGGTTCACCCCTCCACTTT.